The clone carrying this TCR beta chain has ten or more counts. RNA was extracted from bulk tissue without any cell sorting. More than 3 cm separated this lung sample from the edge of the tumor. Three rounds of nested PCR, following a modified ARM-PCR protocol, produced the TCRbeta library. MiXCR was run by TCRdb on the multiplex PCR reads, yielding one entry per CDR3 protein. This table holds about 75,000 distinct CDR3 sequences, about two thirds found once. The CDR3 extends over 15 amino acids. Germline CDR1 MDHEN, CDR2 SYDVKM. V was clipped by 4 bases and J by 1 base, with 10 bases between them. The sample belongs to a study of tumor and adjacent non-tumor tissue in lung cancer. Overall study context: About 4.17 million productive TCRbeta reads were obtained per sample on average.

The source of this sequence is a woman between 45 and 60 years old with non-small cell lung cancer. The rearrangement links TRBV28 to TRBJ2-2, with D possibly matching TRBD2 (5 bases). Input material: distant non-tumor lung tissue. The CDR3 reads CASSSGEMNTGELFF. In DNA form, the CDR3 reads TGTGCCAGCAGTTCCGGGGAAATGAACACCGGGGAGCTGTTTTTT. Looking up the rest from reference TRBV28 and TRBJ2-2 gives the full variable domain: DVKVTQSSRYLVKRTGEKVFLECVQDMDHENMFWYRQDPGLGLRLIYFSYDVKMKEKGDIPEGYSVSREKKERFSLILESASTNQTSMYLCASSSGEMNTGELFFGEGSRLTVL.